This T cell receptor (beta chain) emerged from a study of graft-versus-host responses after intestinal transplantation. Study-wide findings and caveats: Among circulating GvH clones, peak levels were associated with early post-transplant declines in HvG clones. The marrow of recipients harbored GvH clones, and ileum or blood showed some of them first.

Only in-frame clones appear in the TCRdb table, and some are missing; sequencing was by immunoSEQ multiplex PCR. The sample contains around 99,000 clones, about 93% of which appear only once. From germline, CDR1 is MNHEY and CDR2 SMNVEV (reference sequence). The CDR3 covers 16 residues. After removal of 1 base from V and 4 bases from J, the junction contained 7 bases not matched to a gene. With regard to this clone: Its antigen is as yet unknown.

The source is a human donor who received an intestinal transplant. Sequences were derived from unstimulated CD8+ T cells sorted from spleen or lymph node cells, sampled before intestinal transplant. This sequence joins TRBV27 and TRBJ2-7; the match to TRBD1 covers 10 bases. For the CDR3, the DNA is TGTGCCAGCAGTTTATTATACGAGGACAGGGGGTACGAGCAGTACTTC. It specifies CASSLLYEDRGYEQYF.